This T cell receptor beta chain was sequenced during a study of T cells in Graves' hyperthyroidism and ophthalmopathy. The CDR3 sequence is 15 residues long. V shed 0 bases and J 2 bases; nucleotides not matched to a gene: 2. Germline-derived CDR1 and CDR2 are MNHEY and SVGEGT. Researchers amplified the TCR beta CDR3 regions from RNA transcripts. A set of HTBI primers served as the primers for a first-round RT-PCR of the TCR CDR3. TCRdb reprocessed the multiplex PCR reads with MiXCR, giving one entry per CDR3 protein. The sample shows some 490,000 distinct CDR3 sequences, approximately 23% of them seen only once. Study conclusions and caveats: Blood shared most expanded thyroid clonotypes above 0.001.

As regards this clonotype: Its antigen is unknown.

The chain is built from TRBV6-2 or TRBV6-3 and TRBJ2-5, with 8 nucleotides matching TRBD1. The sequenced sample was blood. The clonotype was recovered from a woman in her 70s with Graves' ophthalmopathy. CDR3 DNA: TGTGCCAGCAGTTACTCGAACAGGGGGCAAGAGACCCAGTACTTC. Translated: CASSYSNRGQETQYF.